This TCR beta chain was sequenced in a study of beta chain features in type 1 diabetes. Every bit of the isolated RNA underwent reverse transcription, so sequencing read expressed TCRB transcripts. Repertoires were generated with immunoSEQ multiplex PCR, while TCRdb's copy carries only in-frame clones and drops some. The table has some 150,000 clones, roughly a tenth seen once; the top ten hold roughly 1.4%. CDR1 is SGHVS and CDR2 is FNYEAQ in the germline V gene. CDR3 size: 16 residues. Trimming removed 5 bases from V and 6 bases from J; junction bases left unmatched: 13. This receptor was identified in a man younger than 35 in good health. Sequenced: naive CD4+ T cells from blood. This sequence joins TRBV7-6 and TRBJ2-5, with 9 bases matching TRBD1. The CDR3 DNA is TGTGCCAGCAGCCCTCGGACAGGGGTGACCCGCCAGACCCAGTACTTC. As protein: CASSPRTGVTRQTQYF.